A selection of T cell receptor beta chains follows, all from one sample in a study of shared clonotypes between healthy human individuals. Produced via immunoSEQ multiplex PCR; TCRdb's table is partial and in-frame only. The sample holds about 480,000 clones, about three quarters seen once. Sequenced sample: PBMCs. The source of these receptors is a woman in her thirties or forties in good health. Some clones in this sample may be carry-over from other donors' samples. CDR3s include the opening cysteine and the closing phenylalanine or tryptophan. Each record gives: V gene, D gene, J gene, clone size, CDR3 protein, CDR3 DNA. A D gene is named only where the DNA matches it firmly. Expanded clones get a size class; other rows say once, few or many, or leave the size out.

>TRBV5-8|TRBD1|TRBJ1-2|-
CASSFLSGQGAINYGYTF
TGTGCCAGCAGCTTCCTCTCCGGACAGGGGGCAATTAACTATGGCTACACCTTC
>TRBV10-3|-|TRBJ1-4|-
CAISEKGGGTNEKLFF
TGTGCCATCAGTGAGAAAGGGGGAGGAACTAATGAAAAACTGTTTTTT
>TRBV18|-|TRBJ2-7|-
CASSPPWSDRMRNEQYF
TGTGCCAGCTCACCACCTTGGTCCGATCGCATGAGGAACGAGCAGTACTTC
>TRBV29-1|-|TRBJ1-2|few
CSVEAEGYTF
TGCAGCGTTGAAGCCGAAGGCTACACCTTC
>TRBV18|TRBD1|TRBJ2-7|few
CASSLMDRGEQYF
TGTGCCAGCTCACTCATGGACAGGGGCGAGCAGTACTTC
>TRBV5-4|-|TRBJ2-3|-
CASSSPRGNTDTQYF
TGTGCCAGCAGCTCACCCCGAGGGAACACAGATACGCAGTATTTT
>TRBV7-9|-|TRBJ2-3|-
CASSPGILASTDTQYF
TGTGCCAGCAGCCCTGGGATACTAGCTTCTACAGATACGCAGTATTTT
>TRBV5-8|-|TRBJ2-6|once
CASSRRGSGANVLTF
TGTGCCAGCAGCAGGAGGGGTTCTGGGGCCAACGTCCTGACTTTC
>TRBV2|-|TRBJ2-7|-
CASSEGRGETYEQYF
TGTGCCAGCAGTGAAGGTCGCGGGGAAACCTACGAGCAGTACTTC
>TRBV18|TRBD1|TRBJ1-2|once
CASSPGQGAERYGYTF
TGTGCCAGCTCACCGGGACAGGGGGCGGAAAGATATGGCTACACCTTC
>TRBV7-2|-|TRBJ2-7|-
CASSRDGSSYEQYF
TGTGCCAGCAGCAGGGACGGAAGCTCCTACGAGCAGTACTTC
>TRBV6-5|-|TRBJ2-1|-
CASSSRYNEQFF
TGTGCCAGCAGCAGCAGATACAATGAGCAGTTCTTC
>TRBV29-1|TRBD2|TRBJ2-7|-
CSVGTSGASYEQYF
TGCAGCGTAGGGACTAGCGGAGCGTCCTACGAGCAGTACTTC
>TRBV6-1|TRBD2|TRBJ2-7|-
CASRGLAGAYEQYF
TGTGCCAGCAGGGGACTAGCGGGAGCCTACGAGCAGTACTTC